This entry features one T cell receptor beta chain sequence. As yet, its antigen is unknown. Profiling relied on immunoSEQ multiplex PCR, and the TCRdb table lists in-frame clones only, not all of them. This table holds 150,000 to 200,000 clones, over 80% found once. Per the germline V gene, CDR1 is SGHDT and CDR2 is YYEEEE. Trimming cost V 1 base and J 5 bases; bases outside gene matches: 3. This CDR3 region has 15 residues. These data belong to a study of T cell responses to AZD1222 COVID-19 vaccine. Study-level points and caveats: Donors were mostly white British, more females; clonal diversity possibly underestimated.

Sequences were derived from peripheral blood, sampled on day 0 of MenACWY control vaccination. The V and J genes are TRBV5-6 and TRBJ2-1, with TRBD2 identical over 10 bases. The clonotype originates from an adult in good health. DNA of the CDR3: TGTGCCAGCAGCTTGCTTACTAGCGGGGACAATGAGCAGTTCTTC. Encoded protein: CASSLLTSGDNEQFF.